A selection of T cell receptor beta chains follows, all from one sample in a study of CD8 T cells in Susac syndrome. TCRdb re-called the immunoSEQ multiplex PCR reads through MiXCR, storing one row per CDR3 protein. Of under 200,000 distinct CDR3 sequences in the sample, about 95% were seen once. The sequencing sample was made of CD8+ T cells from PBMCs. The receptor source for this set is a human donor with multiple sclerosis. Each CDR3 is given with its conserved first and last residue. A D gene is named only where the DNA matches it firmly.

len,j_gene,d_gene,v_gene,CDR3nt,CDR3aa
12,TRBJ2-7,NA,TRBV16,TGTGCCAGCACGGAATCCTATCACGAGCAGTACTTC,CASTESYHEQYF
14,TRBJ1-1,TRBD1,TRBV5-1,TGCGCCAGCAGCTTGGGGGACAGGAACACTGAAGCTTTCTTT,CASSLGDRNTEAFF
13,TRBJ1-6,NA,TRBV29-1,TGCAGTCCTACCGGGACATATAATTCACCCCTCCACTTT,CSPTGTYNSPLHF
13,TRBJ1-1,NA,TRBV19,TGTGCCAGTAGACCGGGGGCGGGCACTGAAGCTTTCTTT,CASRPGAGTEAFF
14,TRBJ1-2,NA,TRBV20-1,TGCAGTGTCGTTTTAGGGCCACCCGACTATGGCTACACCTTC,CSVVLGPPDYGYTF
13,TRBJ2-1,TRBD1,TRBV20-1,TGCAGTGCAGAGGGGGCCCTTAACAATGAGCAGTTCTTC,CSAEGALNNEQFF
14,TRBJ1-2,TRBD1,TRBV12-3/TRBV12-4,TGTGCCAGCAGCGAACCCGGGACAGGGGATGGCTACACCTTC,CASSEPGTGDGYTF
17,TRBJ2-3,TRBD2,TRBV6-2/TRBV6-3,TGTGCCAGCAGTTACTCAATGGCTAGCGGGGGCACAGATACGCAGTATTTT,CASSYSMASGGTDTQYF
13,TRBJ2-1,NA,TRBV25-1,TGTGCCAGCAGTGATTCAGGGTCCCCTGAGCAGTTCTTC,CASSDSGSPEQFF
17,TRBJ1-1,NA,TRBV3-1,TGTGCCAGCAGCCAAGATCGCGCAGAAACAATGAACACTGAAGCTTTCTTT,CASSQDRAETMNTEAFF